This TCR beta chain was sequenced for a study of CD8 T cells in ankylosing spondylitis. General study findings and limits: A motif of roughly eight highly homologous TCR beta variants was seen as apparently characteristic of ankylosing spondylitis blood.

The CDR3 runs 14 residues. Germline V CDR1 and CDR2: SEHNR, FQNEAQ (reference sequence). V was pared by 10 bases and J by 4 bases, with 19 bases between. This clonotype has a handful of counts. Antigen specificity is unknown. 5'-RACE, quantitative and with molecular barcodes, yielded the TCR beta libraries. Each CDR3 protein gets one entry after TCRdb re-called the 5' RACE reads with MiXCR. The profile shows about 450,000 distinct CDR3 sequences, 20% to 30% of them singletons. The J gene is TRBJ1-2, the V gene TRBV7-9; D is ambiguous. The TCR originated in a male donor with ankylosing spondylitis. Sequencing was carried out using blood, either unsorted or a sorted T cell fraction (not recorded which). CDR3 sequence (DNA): TGTGCCACATCTCCAGCGACGAGCGCCTATGGCTACACCTTC. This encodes CATSPATSAYGYTF.